This T cell receptor beta chain was documented in a study of spatial heterogeneity in lung cancer. Time point given: blood at routine non-recurrence follow-up after resection. Germline assignment: CDR1 DFQATT and CDR2 SNEGSKA (reference sequence). Trimming removed 3 bases at V and 1 base at J, with 16 bases between. The CDR3 has 16 amino acids. TCRdb recomputed calls from the 5' RACE reads with MiXCR, one row per CDR3 protein. The sample holds roughly 99,000 distinct CDR3 sequences; roughly 21% are singletons and the top ten take 20% to 25%. Source: PBMCs, taken at follow-up. The clonotype comes from a male donor with early-stage non-small cell lung cancer. This chain joins TRBV20-1 and TRBJ1-5; D might be TRBD1 (5 bases). The chain's CDR3 is CSARGSGGVSNQPQHF. CDR3 in DNA: TGCAGTGCTAGGGGCTCCGGGGGAGTAAGCAATCAGCCCCAGCATTTT.